The 5 T cell receptor beta chains below were found in one sample sequenced in a study of blood T cell repertoires in COVID-19. Profiling relied on immunoSEQ multiplex PCR, and the TCRdb table lists in-frame clones only, not all of them. The sample lists around 140,000 clones, about 79% occurring once. The sequencing input was peripheral blood. The receptors were sampled from a woman older than 75 with active or convalescent COVID-19.

This clone was observed many times. The chain employs TRBV12-3 or TRBV12-4 and TRBJ2-7; TRBD1 is a possible D gene (5 bases). This CDR3 contains 13 residues. Trimming removed 5 bases from V and 7 bases from J, with 15 bases in between. CDR3 DNA sequence: TGTGCCAGCAGTAACCGACCGAAGGGGGAGCAGTACTTC. Encoded protein: CASSNRPKGEQYF.

V is TRBV5-4 and J is TRBJ1-2; D is perhaps TRBD1 (6 bases). This CDR3 region has 16 residues. V was pared by 5 bases and J by 3 bases, with 20 bases between. The germline V gene has CDR1 SGHNT and CDR2 YYREEE (reference sequence). The CDR3 DNA sequence: TGTGCCAGCAGTAGGGGGGGCAGCTACTCAGACTATGGCTACACCTTC. Amino acid sequence: CASSRGGSYSDYGYTF.

The chain uses TRBV7-8 and TRBJ1-4; maybe TRBD1 (6 bases). This CDR3 comprises 14 residues. Germline loops: CDR1 SGHVS, CDR2 FQNEAQ. V was pared by 0 bases and J by 7 bases, with 9 bases between. The CDR3 sequence: CASSLAGQPEKLFF. CDR3 bases: TGTGCCAGCAGCTTAGCTGGACAGCCTGAAAAACTGTTTTTT. Full variable domain (outside the CDR3, taken from reference TRBV7-8 and TRBJ1-4): GAGVSQSPRYKVAKRGQDVALRCDPISGHVSLFWYQQALGQGPEFLTYFQNEAQLDKSGLPSDRFFAERPEGSVSTLKIQRTQQEDSAVYLCASSLAGQPEKLFFGSGTQLSVL.

This chain links TRBV11-2 with TRBJ1-4, with D possibly being TRBD1 (5 bases). The germline CDR1 and CDR2 sequences are SGHAT and FQNNGV. With 1 base removed from V and 0 bases from J, the gap between germline ends came to 9 bases. This CDR3 spans 16 amino acids. In DNA form, the CDR3 reads TGTGCCAGCAGCTTAGGGAGCAGGGCAACTAATGAAAAACTGTTTTTT. Encoded protein: CASSLGSRATNEKLFF.

The chain recombines TRBV9 with TRBJ1-4; D call uncertain. CDR3 length: 14 residues. Looked up from germline, CDR1 is SGDLS and CDR2 is YYNGEE. Trimming shortened V by 0 bases and J by 7 bases, and 10 bases separated the two germline ends. The CDR3 here is CASSVDGSSEKLFF. In nucleotides, the CDR3 is TGTGCCAGCAGCGTAGATGGGAGTAGTGAAAAACTGTTTTTT.